Each of the 25 T cell receptor beta chains below was sequenced from the same sample in a study of blood T cell repertoires in COVID-19. Repertoires were generated with immunoSEQ multiplex PCR, while TCRdb's copy carries only in-frame clones and drops some. The data show roughly 250,000 clones, about 85% seen once. The sample consisted of peripheral blood. The receptor source for this set is a woman aged 55-70 years with active or convalescent COVID-19.

This clone has more than one count but fewer than ten. The chain combines TRBV11-3 with TRBJ1-1; 7 nucleotides match TRBD1. This CDR3 spans 13 amino acids. The J segment lost 11 bases and the V segment lost 5 bases, leaving 11 bases of the junction unmatched. Germline V lookup: CDR1 SGHNT, CDR2 YENEEA. CDR3 loop: CASSLPRDRRAFF. CDR3 nucleotides: TGTGCCAGCAGCCTACCTAGGGACAGACGGGCTTTCTTT. Supplemented by reference TRBV11-3 and TRBJ1-1, the full variable domain reads EAGVVQSPRYKIIEKKQPVAFWCNPISGHNTLYWYLQNLGQGPELLIRYENEEAVDDSQLPKDRFSAERLKGVDSTLKIQPAELGDSAVYLCASSLPRDRRAFFGQGTRLTVV.

The chain carries TRBV13 and TRBJ2-1; 13 positions agree with TRBD2. CDR1 PRHDT and CDR2 FYEKMQ come from the germline V gene (reference sequence). CDR3 length: 13 amino acids. J lost 10 bases, V lost 7 bases, and 4 bases had no gene match. The CDR3 region has the DNA TGTGCCAGCAAACTAGCGGGGGGGATAGAGCAGTTCTTC. Protein sequence: CASKLAGGIEQFF.

The chain carries TRBV18 and TRBJ2-2; D is ambiguous. CDR1 is KGHSH, CDR2 LQKENI, per germline. This CDR3 has 15 amino acids. V dropped 3 bases and J dropped 0 bases, with 8 bases sitting between them. The CDR3: CASSPPGSNTGELFF. In DNA form, the CDR3 reads TGTGCCAGCTCACCTCCGGGTTCGAACACCGGGGAGCTGTTTTTT. The full variable domain, with the rest looked up from reference TRBV18 and TRBJ2-2, is NAGVMQNPRHLVRRRGQEARLRCSPMKGHSHVYWYRQLPEEGLKFMVYLQKENIIDESGMPKERFSAEFPKEGPSILRIQQVVRGDSAAYFCASSPPGSNTGELFFGEGSRLTVL.

This chain joins TRBV28 and TRBJ1-1, with no clear D. Germline CDR1 MDHEN, CDR2 SYDVKM. Trimming removed 5 bases from V and 0 bases from J, with 13 bases in between. This CDR3 comprises 15 residues. The CDR3 is CASSPLEGVNTEAFF. The DNA for the CDR3 is TGTGCCAGCAGTCCGTTAGAGGGAGTGAACACTGAAGCTTTCTTT.

The chain is built from TRBV4-1 and TRBJ2-6; 8 nucleotides line up with TRBD1. The V and J ends lost 0 bases and 1 base, in that order; junction bases with no gene match: 8. The germline V gene has CDR1 MGHRA and CDR2 YSYEKL. The CDR3 has 19 amino acids. The CDR3 loop reads CASSQDSGGMGSGANVLTF. The CDR3 nucleotides are TGCGCCAGCAGCCAAGATTCAGGGGGCATGGGGTCTGGGGCCAACGTCCTGACTTTC.

The chain links TRBV5-1 to TRBJ2-3; D is unclear. This CDR3 has 14 residues. Germline V gene sequence: CDR1 SGHRS, CDR2 YFSETQ. V lost 3 bases to trimming and J lost 0 bases, with 8 bases between them. The CDR3 sequence: CASSSLSSTDTQYF. CDR3 bases: TGCGCCAGCAGCTCCCTGTCGAGCACAGATACGCAGTATTTT.

The chain employs TRBV28 and TRBJ2-5; tentative D call: TRBD1 (5 bases). The CDR3 is 11 residues long. Trimming took off 7 bases at V and 13 bases at J, with 16 bases between the two ends. Germline V gene lookup returns CDR1 MDHEN and CDR2 SYDVKM. CDR3: CASNSLGALYF. DNA for the CDR3: TGTGCCAGCAACTCCTTAGGGGCCTTGTACTTC.

The rearrangement links TRBV7-2 to TRBJ1-2; 8 bases are a match to TRBD1. Trimming took 1 base from V and 6 from J; bases not matched to a gene: 7. The CDR3 runs 15 residues. CDR1 and CDR2 from the germline V gene are SGHTA and FQGNSA. The CDR3 DNA follows: TGTGCCAGCAGCTTAGGGGTAGGGGACAGGAATGGCTACACCTTC. It yields the protein CASSLGVGDRNGYTF.

The chain uses TRBV19 and TRBJ1-6, with 8 bases lining up with TRBD1. There are 19 residues in the CDR3. From germline, CDR1 is LNHDA and CDR2 SQIVND (reference sequence). With V trimmed by 6 bases and J by 0 bases, 13 bases remained unmatched. The CDR3 DNA sequence: TGTGCCAGTAGGGTTAAAGACAGGGGAGGAGGCTCCTATAATTCACCCCTCCACTTT. It codes for CASRVKDRGGGSYNSPLHF.

This chain links TRBV6-6 with TRBJ2-3, with D possibly TRBD2 on 5 matching bases. With 8 bases removed from V and 4 bases from J, the gap between germline ends came to 13 bases. This CDR3 spans 13 amino acids. CDR1 is MNHNY and CDR2 is SVGAGI in the germline V gene (reference sequence). The CDR3 DNA is TGTGCCAGCGAGGGAGCTACGGCAGATACGCAGTATTTT. Protein: CASEGATADTQYF.

This sequence joins TRBV5-1 and TRBJ1-1, with D perhaps matching TRBD1 (6 bases). There are 14 residues in the CDR3. Germline CDR1 is SGHRS and CDR2 is YFSETQ. V lost 4 bases and J lost 4, with 14 bases in between. The CDR3 protein is CASSGVTGTTEAFF. The DNA of the CDR3 is TGCGCCAGCAGCGGCGTGACAGGAACCACTGAAGCTTTCTTT.

The chain has TRBV7-2 and TRBJ2-2; possible D gene TRBD1, 5 bases. Trimming removed 1 base at V and 0 bases at J, with 9 bases between. The germline CDR1 and CDR2 sequences are SGHTA and FQGNSA. The CDR3 is 16 amino acids. The CDR3 loop reads CASSLGSRANTGELFF. The CDR3 nucleotides read TGTGCCAGCAGCTTAGGGTCCAGGGCGAACACCGGGGAGCTGTTTTTT.

The chain is built from TRBV6-5 and TRBJ2-7; D is uncertain. CDR3 length equals 13 residues. V lost 6 bases to trimming and J lost 0 bases, with 9 bases between them. Germline V gene sequence: CDR1 MNHEY, CDR2 SVGAGI. CDR3: CASSIRGSYEQYV. The CDR3 DNA sequence: TGTGCCAGCAGCATCCGAGGCTCCTACGAGCAGTACGTC.

This chain links TRBV4-1 with TRBJ2-5; 8 bases are a match to TRBD2. The CDR3 runs 16 residues. Germline V gene data show CDR1 as MGHRA and CDR2 as YSYEKL. The J segment lost 2 bases and the V segment lost 4 bases, leaving 9 bases of the junction unmatched. The CDR3 DNA reads TGCGCCAGCAGCCCTCCGGGGCGGGGGGATCAAGAGACCCAGTACTTC. Protein: CASSPPGRGDQETQYF.

This clone has a count of ten or more. The chain links TRBV4-1 to TRBJ2-7; 10 positions match TRBD2. The CDR3 sequence is 15 residues long. The junction had 6 bases not matched to a gene; V was cut back by 2 bases and J by 5 bases. Per the germline V gene, CDR1 is MGHRA and CDR2 is YSYEKL. As DNA, the CDR3 is TGCGCCAGCAGCCAATTCCCTACTAGCGGGAACGAGCAGTACTTC. The encoded protein is CASSQFPTSGNEQYF.

The J gene is TRBJ2-5, the V gene TRBV7-3; the D is unclear. From germline, CDR1 is SGHTA and CDR2 FQGTGA. The V end lost 0 bases, the J end lost 4 bases, and 12 bases lay between the germline ends. The CDR3 is 15 amino acids. The CDR3 loop is CASSLTQARIETQYF. CDR3 in DNA: TGTGCCAGCAGCTTAACGCAGGCCCGAATAGAGACCCAGTACTTC.

The rearrangement uses TRBV28 and TRBJ2-2; D gene unclear. The length of the CDR3 is 15 residues. Per germline, CDR1 MDHEN and CDR2 SYDVKM. Trimming removed 6 bases from V and 3 bases from J, with 14 bases in between. The CDR3 DNA reads TGTGCCAGCAGCATGAGAGGTCATTACACCGGGGAGCTGTTTTTT. It translates to CASSMRGHYTGELFF.

This chain links TRBV2 with TRBJ2-3, with D possibly matching TRBD2 (5 bases). This CDR3 spans 16 amino acids. The germline V gene encodes CDR1 SNHLY and CDR2 FYNNEI. V was pared by 3 bases and J by 0 bases, with 13 bases between. CDR3 DNA: TGTGCCAGCAGTGATGTTCCGCGGGCTAGCACAGATACGCAGTATTTT. This translates into CASSDVPRASTDTQYF.

The V call is TRBV13, the J call TRBJ1-1; TRBD1 matches at 7 bases. Germline trimming cut 3 bases from V and 1 base from J; bases unmatched to any gene: 11. Germline V lookup: CDR1 PRHDT, CDR2 FYEKMQ (reference sequence). The CDR3 is 17 residues long. The CDR3 DNA reads as TGTGCCAGCAGCTTCCCAGGGGGTGGTTACAGGAACACTGAAGCTTTCTTT. Protein: CASSFPGGGYRNTEAFF.

The chain has TRBV2 and TRBJ2-7; 7 bases are shared with TRBD1. The CDR3 has 13 amino acids. The ends lost 9 bases at V and 3 bases at J; junction bases unmatched: 8. Germline V gene sequence: CDR1 SNHLY, CDR2 FYNNEI. The CDR3 spells CASQVDRNYEQYF. The DNA of the CDR3 is TGTGCCAGTCAGGTGGACAGGAACTACGAGCAGTACTTC.

The chain combines TRBV18 with TRBJ1-1; D is possibly TRBD1 (5 bases). The V gene's germline CDR1 is KGHSH and CDR2 LQKENI. Trimming left V 3 bases short and J 0 bases short, with 11 bases between. There are 15 residues in the CDR3. The CDR3 bases are TGTGCCAGCTCACCCACAGGTCTCTTGAACACTGAAGCTTTCTTT. Its protein is CASSPTGLLNTEAFF.

The chain couples TRBV15 to TRBJ1-2; D ambiguous. Trimming took off 0 bases at V and 5 bases at J, with 13 bases between the two ends. The germline V gene encodes CDR1 LNHNV and CDR2 YYDKDF (reference sequence). The CDR3 has 15 residues. The DNA of the CDR3 is TGTGCCACCAGCAGAGATCGGCTCAGCGGGTATGGCTACACCTTC. Translating it yields CATSRDRLSGYGYTF.

This chain uses TRBV15 with TRBJ1-4; D uncertain. This CDR3 comprises 14 residues. V shed 9 bases and J shed 0 bases, with 11 bases lying between them. Per germline, CDR1 LNHNV and CDR2 YYDKDF (reference sequence). The CDR3 DNA is TGTGCCACTAGCGTACGGGCAACTAATGAAAAACTGTTTTTT. Translated: CATSVRATNEKLFF.

The genes are TRBV5-8 and TRBJ2-1, with 9 bases matching TRBD2. The junction had 13 bases not matched to a gene; V was cut back by 0 bases and J by 6 bases. From germline, CDR1 is SGHTS and CDR2 YDEGEE. This CDR3 comprises 18 residues. The CDR3 sequence: CASSLGIARGGLGNEQFF. Written as DNA, the CDR3 is TGTGCCAGCAGCTTGGGAATTGCGCGGGGGGGACTCGGCAATGAGCAGTTCTTC.

The rearrangement links TRBV10-3 to TRBJ2-5, with D possibly TRBD1 on 5 matching bases. The germline V and J ends were trimmed by 7 bases and 5 bases, with 14 bases remaining between them. The germline V gene has CDR1 ENHRY and CDR2 SYGVKD. The CDR3 is made up of 13 amino acids. The chain's CDR3 is CAIKGRPGETQYF. DNA of the CDR3: TGTGCCATCAAGGGGCGTCCCGGGGAGACCCAGTACTTC.